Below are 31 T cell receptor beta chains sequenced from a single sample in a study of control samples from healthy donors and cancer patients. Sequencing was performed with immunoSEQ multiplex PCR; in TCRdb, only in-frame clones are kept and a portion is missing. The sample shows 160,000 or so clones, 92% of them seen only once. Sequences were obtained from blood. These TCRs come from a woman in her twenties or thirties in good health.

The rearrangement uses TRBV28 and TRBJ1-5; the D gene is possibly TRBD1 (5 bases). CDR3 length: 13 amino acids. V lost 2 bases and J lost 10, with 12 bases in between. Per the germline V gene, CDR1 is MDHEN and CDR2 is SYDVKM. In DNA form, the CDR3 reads TGTGCCAGCAGTTTAGCTCGACAGAACCCCCAGCATTTT. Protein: CASSLARQNPQHF.

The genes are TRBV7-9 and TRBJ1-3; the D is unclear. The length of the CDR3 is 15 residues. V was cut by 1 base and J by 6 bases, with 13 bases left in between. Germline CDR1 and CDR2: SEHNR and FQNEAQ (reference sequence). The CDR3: CASSLVSALINTIYF. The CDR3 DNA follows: TGTGCCAGCAGCTTAGTTTCAGCCCTTATAAACACCATATATTTT.

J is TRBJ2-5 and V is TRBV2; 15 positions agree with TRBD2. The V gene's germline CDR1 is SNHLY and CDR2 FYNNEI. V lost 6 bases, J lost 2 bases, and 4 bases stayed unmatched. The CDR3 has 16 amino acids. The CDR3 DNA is TGTGCCAGCAGCCCCGGACTAGCGGGAGGGCAAGAGACCCAGTACTTC. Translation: CASSPGLAGGQETQYF.

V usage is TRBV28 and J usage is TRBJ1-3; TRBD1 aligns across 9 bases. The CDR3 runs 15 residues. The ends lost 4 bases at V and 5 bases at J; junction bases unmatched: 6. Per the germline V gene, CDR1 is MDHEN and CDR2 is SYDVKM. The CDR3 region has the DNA TGTGCCAGCAGTTCCGCCGGGACAGGGAGAAACACCATATATTTT. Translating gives CASSSAGTGRNTIYF.

The CDR3 DNA reads as TGTGCCAGCAGTGAATACCAGGGGTCGGATTCACCCCTCCACTTT. Its protein product is CASSEYQGSDSPLHF. The rearrangement uses TRBV25-1 and TRBJ1-6; D is perhaps TRBD1 (6 bases). The CDR3 is 15 amino acids. Trimming removed 0 bases at V and 8 bases at J, with 11 bases between. Per the germline V gene, CDR1 is MGHDK and CDR2 is SYGVNS.

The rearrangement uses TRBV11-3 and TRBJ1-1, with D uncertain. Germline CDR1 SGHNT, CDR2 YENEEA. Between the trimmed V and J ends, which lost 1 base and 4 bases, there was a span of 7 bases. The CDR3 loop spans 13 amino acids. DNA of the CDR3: TGTGCCAGCAGCTTAGGGGCGGTCACTGAAGCTTTCTTT. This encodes CASSLGAVTEAFF.

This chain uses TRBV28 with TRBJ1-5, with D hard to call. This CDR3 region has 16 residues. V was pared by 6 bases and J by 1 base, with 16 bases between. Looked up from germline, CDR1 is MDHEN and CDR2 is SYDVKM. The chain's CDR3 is CASSFTKAVSNQPQHF. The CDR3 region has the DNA TGTGCCAGCAGCTTCACAAAGGCGGTAAGCAATCAGCCCCAGCATTTT.

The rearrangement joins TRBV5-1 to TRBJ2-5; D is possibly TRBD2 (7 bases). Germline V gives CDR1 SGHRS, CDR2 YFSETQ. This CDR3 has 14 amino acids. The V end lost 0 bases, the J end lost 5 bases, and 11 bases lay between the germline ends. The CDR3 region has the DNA TGCGCCAGCAGCTTGGGAGGGGGGGCCGAGACCCAGTACTTC. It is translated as CASSLGGGAETQYF.

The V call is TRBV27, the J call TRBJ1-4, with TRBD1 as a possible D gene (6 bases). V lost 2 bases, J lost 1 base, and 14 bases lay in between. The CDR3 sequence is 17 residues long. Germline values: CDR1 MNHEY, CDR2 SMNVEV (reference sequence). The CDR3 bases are TGTGCCAGCAGTTTAACAGGGAGCTTCGGAACTAATGAAAAACTGTTTTTT. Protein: CASSLTGSFGTNEKLFF.

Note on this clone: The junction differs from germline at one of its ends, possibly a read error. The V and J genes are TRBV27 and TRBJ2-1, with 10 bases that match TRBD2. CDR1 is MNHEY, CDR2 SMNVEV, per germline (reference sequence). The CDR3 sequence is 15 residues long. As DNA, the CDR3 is TGTGCCACCAGTTTAGGTGGCCTAGCGGGAGTTGAGCAGTTCTTC. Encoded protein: CATSLGGLAGVEQFF.

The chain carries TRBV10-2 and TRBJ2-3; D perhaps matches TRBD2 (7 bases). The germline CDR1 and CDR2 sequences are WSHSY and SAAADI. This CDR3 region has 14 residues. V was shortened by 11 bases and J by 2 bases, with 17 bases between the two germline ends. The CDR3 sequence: CAVSEGGHTDTQYF. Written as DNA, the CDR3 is TGCGCCGTCAGTGAGGGGGGGCACACAGATACGCAGTATTTT.

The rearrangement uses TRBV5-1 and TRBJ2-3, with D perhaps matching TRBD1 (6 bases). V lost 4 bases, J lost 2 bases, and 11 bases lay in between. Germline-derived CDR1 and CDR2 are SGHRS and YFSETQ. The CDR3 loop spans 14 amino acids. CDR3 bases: TGCGCCAGCAGCACCCGGACAGTCACAGATACGCAGTATTTT. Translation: CASSTRTVTDTQYF.

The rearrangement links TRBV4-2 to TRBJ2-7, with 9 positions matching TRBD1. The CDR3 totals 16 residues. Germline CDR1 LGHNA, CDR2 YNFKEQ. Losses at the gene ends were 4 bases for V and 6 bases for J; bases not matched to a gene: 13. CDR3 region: CASSPDPGQGGSEQYF. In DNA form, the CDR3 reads TGTGCCAGCAGCCCAGACCCGGGACAGGGTGGGAGCGAGCAGTACTTC.

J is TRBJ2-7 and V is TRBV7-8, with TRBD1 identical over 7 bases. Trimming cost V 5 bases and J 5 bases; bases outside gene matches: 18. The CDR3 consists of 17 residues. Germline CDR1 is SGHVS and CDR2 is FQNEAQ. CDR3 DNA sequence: TGTGCCAGCAGCCCGAGGGGAACAGGGGCACGAACCCACGAGCAGTACTTC. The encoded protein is CASSPRGTGARTHEQYF.

CDR3 bases: TGCAGCGTAGCGGGAGGAGAGGATACGCAGTATTTT. This codes for CSVAGGEDTQYF. The chain carries TRBV29-1 and TRBJ2-3; TRBD2 aligns across 9 bases. V gave up 6 bases and J gave up 6 bases; unmatched junction bases: 4. The CDR3 consists of 12 residues. From germline, CDR1 is SQVTM and CDR2 ANQGSEA.

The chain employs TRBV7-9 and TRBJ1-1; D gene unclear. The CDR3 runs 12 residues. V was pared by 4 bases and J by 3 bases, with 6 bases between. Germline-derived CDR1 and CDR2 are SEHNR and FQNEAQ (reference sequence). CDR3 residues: CASSWADTEAFF. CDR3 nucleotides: TGTGCCAGCAGCTGGGCCGACACTGAAGCTTTCTTT.

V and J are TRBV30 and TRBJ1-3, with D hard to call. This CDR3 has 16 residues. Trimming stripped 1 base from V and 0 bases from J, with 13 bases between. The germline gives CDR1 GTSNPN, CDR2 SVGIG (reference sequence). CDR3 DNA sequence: TGTGCCTGGAGTGCATCCTCTGGGAGCTCTGGAAACACCATATATTTT. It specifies CAWSASSGSSGNTIYF.

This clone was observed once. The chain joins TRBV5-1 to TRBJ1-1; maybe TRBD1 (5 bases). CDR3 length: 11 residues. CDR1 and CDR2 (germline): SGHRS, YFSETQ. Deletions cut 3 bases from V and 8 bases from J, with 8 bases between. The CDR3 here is CASSSDSEAFF. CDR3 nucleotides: TGCGCCAGCAGCTCTGACAGCGAAGCTTTCTTT.

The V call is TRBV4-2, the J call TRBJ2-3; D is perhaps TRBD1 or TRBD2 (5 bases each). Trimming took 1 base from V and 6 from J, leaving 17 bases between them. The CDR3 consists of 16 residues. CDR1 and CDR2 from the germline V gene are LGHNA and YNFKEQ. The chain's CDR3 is CASSQGGTGHVDTQYF. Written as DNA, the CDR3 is TGTGCCAGCAGCCAAGGGGGGACCGGTCACGTGGATACGCAGTATTTT.

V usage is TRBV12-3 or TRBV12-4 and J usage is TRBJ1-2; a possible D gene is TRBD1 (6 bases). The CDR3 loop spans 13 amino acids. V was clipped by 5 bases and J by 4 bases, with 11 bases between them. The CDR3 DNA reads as TGTGCCAGCAGTCAACAGGGATTCTATGGCTACACCTTC. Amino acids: CASSQQGFYGYTF.

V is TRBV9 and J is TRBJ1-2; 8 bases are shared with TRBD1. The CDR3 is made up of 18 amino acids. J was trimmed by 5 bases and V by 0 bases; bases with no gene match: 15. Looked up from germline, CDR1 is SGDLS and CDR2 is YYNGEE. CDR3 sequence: CASSVVFGAGGDLYGYTF. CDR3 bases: TGTGCCAGCAGCGTAGTGTTCGGGGCAGGGGGCGATCTTTATGGCTACACCTTC. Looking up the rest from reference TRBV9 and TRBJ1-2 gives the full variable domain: DSGVTQTPKHLITATGQRVTLRCSPRSGDLSVYWYQQSLDQGLQFLIQYYNGEERAKGNILERFSAQQFPDLHSELNLSSLELGDSALYFCASSVVFGAGGDLYGYTFGSGTRLTVV.

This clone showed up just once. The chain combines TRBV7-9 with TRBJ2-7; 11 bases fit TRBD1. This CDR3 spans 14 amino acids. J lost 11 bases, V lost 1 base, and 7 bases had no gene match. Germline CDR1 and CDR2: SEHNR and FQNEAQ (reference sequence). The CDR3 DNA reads TGTGCCAGCAGCTTAGGGACAGGGGGCGAAAAAGAGTACTTC. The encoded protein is CASSLGTGGEKEYF.

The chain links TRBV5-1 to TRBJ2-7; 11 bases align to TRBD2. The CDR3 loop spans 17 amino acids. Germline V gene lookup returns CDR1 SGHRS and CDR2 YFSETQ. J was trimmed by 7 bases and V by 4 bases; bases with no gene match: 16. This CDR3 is CASSLPVLAGGVGEQYF. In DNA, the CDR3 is TGCGCCAGCAGCCTGCCGGTCCTAGCGGGAGGAGTTGGTGAGCAGTACTTC.

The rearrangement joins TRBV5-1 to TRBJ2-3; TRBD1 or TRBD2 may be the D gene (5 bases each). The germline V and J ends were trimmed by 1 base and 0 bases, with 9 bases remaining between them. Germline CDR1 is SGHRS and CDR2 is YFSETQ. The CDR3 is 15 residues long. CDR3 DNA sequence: TGCGCCAGCAGCTTGCAGGGCGGGAGCACAGATACGCAGTATTTT. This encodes CASSLQGGSTDTQYF.

The DNA of the CDR3 is TGTGCCAGCAGTGAAGTAACAGCTGGAAACACCATATATTTT. Translation gives CASSEVTAGNTIYF. This chain uses TRBV6-1 with TRBJ1-3; the D is unclear. The germline V and J ends were trimmed by 1 base and 2 bases, with 6 bases remaining between them. The CDR3 loop spans 14 amino acids. Germline V gives CDR1 MNHNS, CDR2 SASEGT.

This chain's CDR3 is CSASSGGTDTQYF. In DNA, the CDR3 is TGCAGTGCTAGTAGCGGGGGCACAGATACGCAGTATTTT. This chain links TRBV20-1 with TRBJ2-3; 8 nucleotides line up with TRBD2. After removal of 3 bases from V and 1 base from J, the junction contained 0 bases not matched to a gene. The length of the CDR3 is 13 residues. Looked up from germline, CDR1 is DFQATT and CDR2 is SNEGSKA (reference sequence).

CDR3 region: CASSLVGGSNEQFF. The DNA of the CDR3 is TGTGCCAGCAGCTTAGTAGGGGGAAGCAATGAGCAGTTCTTC. The gene calls are TRBV5-4 and TRBJ2-1; TRBD1 might be the D (6 bases). V gave up 2 bases and J gave up 6 bases, with 12 bases separating them. The CDR3 consists of 14 residues. CDR1 and CDR2 (germline): SGHNT, YYREEE (reference sequence).

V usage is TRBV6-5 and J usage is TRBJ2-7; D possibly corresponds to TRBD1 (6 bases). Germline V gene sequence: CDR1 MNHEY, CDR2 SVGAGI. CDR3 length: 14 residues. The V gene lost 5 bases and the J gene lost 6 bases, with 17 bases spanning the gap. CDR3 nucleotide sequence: TGTGCCAGCAGTCAGTCACAGGGAGCAGGCGAGCAGTACTTC. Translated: CASSQSQGAGEQYF.

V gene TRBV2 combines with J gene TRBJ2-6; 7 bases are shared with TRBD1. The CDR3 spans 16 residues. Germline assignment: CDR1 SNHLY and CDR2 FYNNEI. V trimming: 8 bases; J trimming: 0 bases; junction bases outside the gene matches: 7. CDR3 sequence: CASQRDSSSGANVLTF. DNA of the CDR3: TGTGCCAGCCAACGGGACAGCTCCTCTGGGGCCAACGTCCTGACTTTC.

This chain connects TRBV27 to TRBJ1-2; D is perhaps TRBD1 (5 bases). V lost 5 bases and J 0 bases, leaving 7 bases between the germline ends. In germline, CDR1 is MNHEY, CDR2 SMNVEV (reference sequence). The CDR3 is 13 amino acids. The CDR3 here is CASSNRSNYGYTF. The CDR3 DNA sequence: TGTGCCAGCAGTAACAGGTCTAACTATGGCTACACCTTC.

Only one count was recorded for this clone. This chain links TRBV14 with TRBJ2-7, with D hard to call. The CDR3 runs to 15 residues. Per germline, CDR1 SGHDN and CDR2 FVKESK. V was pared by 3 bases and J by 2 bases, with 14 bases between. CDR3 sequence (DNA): TGTGCCAGCAGCCATTTAAAAGGTCTAGCCTACGAGCAGTACTTC. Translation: CASSHLKGLAYEQYF.